This record concerns one TCR beta chain sequence. As yet, its antigen is unknown. The PCR ran on 60 Vbeta and 13 Jbeta primers. Sequenced by immunoSEQ multiplex PCR; TCRdb stores in-frame clones only, minus some. The data contain approximately 140,000 clones, about 80% of them seen just once; the ten biggest clones take up 5.1%. CDR3 length equals 14 residues. V lost 0 bases and J lost 7, with 12 bases in between. Germline V gene data show CDR1 as SNHLY and CDR2 as FYNNEI. This entry comes from a study of cytomegalovirus exposure and HLA in healthy donors. Study-wide points: HLA allele associations emerged for about 16,000 TCR beta sequences in a later analysis, at 0.05 false discovery rate. A later analysis by the authors found several of the most significant clusters apparently linked to common viral pathogens. It has been reported that TCR beta sequences accurately predicted the HLA-A and HLA-B alleles of most subjects. V- and J-gene trimming of TCR beta was linked (in a later analysis) to a missense DCLRE1C variant.

Source material: PBMCs. The TCR comes from a male donor in good health and CMV-seronegative. This chain links TRBV2 with TRBJ1-2, with D possibly matching TRBD1 (6 bases). The CDR3 bases are TGTGCCAGCAGTGAAGCGCGGGGGCCCTCTGGCTACACCTTC. This sequence encodes CASSEARGPSGYTF.